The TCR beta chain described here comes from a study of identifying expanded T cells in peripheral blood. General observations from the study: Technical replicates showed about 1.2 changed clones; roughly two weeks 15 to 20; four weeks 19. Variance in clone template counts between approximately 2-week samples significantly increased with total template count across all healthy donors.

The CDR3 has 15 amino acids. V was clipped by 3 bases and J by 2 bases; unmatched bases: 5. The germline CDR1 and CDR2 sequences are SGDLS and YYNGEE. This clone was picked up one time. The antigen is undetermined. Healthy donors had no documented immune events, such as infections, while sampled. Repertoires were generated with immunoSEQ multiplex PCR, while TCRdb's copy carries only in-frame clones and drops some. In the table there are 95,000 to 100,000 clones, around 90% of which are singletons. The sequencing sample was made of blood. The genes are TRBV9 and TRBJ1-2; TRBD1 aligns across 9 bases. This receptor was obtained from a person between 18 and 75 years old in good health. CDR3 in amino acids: CASSEGQGLNYGYTF. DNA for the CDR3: TGTGCCAGCAGCGAGGGACAGGGTTTGAACTATGGCTACACCTTC.